This T cell receptor beta chain appears in the sequencing data of a study of blood T cell repertoires in COVID-19. This table comes from immunoSEQ multiplex PCR, and its TCRdb copy is limited to in-frame clones, with some not included. This table has about 100,000 clones, 84% appearing once. This CDR3 contains 12 residues. Germline V CDR1 and CDR2: MDHEN, SYDVKM. The J segment lost 1 base and the V segment lost 7 bases, leaving 1 base of the junction unmatched. This clonotype originated in a human donor in a cohort sampled during active COVID-19. V and J are TRBV28 and TRBJ2-7, with 7 bases matching TRBD2. Sequencing was performed on peripheral blood. CDR3 nucleotide sequence: TGTGCCAGCACTAGCGGTTCCTACGAGCAGTACGTC. Its translation is CASTSGSYEQYV.